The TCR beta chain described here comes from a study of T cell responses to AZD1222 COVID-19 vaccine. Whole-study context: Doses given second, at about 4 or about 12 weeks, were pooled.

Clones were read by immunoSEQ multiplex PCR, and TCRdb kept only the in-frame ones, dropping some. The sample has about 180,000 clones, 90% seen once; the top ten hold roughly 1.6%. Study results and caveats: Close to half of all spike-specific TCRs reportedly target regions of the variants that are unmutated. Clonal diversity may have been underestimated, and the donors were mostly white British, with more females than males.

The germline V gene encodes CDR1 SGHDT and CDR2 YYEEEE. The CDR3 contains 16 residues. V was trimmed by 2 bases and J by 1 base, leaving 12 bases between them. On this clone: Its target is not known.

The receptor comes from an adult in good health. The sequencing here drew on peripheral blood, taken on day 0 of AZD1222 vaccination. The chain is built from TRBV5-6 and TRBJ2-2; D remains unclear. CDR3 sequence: CASSFPPGLNTGELFF. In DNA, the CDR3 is TGTGCCAGCAGCTTTCCCCCTGGATTGAACACCGGGGAGCTGTTTTTT.